This T cell receptor (beta chain) emerged from a study of blood T cell repertoires in COVID-19. V was cut by 2 bases and J by 4 bases, with 8 bases left in between. The CDR3 sequence is 13 residues long. Germline CDR1 and CDR2: KGHSH and LQKENI. Here immunoSEQ multiplex PCR was the method, and the copy in TCRdb shows in-frame clones only, minus some. The repertoire holds fewer than 350,000 clones, with 75% to 90% as singletons. The source material was PBMCs or T cells enriched from blood (not recorded which). The V and J genes are TRBV18 and TRBJ2-5; unclear D gene. This receptor was identified in a woman in her thirties or forties who had recovered from COVID-19. CDR3 in DNA: TGTGCCAGCTCACCAAGAGGAGTAGAGACCCAGTACTTC. The encoded protein is CASSPRGVETQYF.